The present entry profiles one T cell receptor beta chain with its context. What it binds is unknown. This sample is part of a study of T cell responses to AZD1222 COVID-19 vaccine. Background on the study: Pooled in the analysis were second doses at about 4 or about 12 weeks.

The study, taken as a whole, reports: Spike-specific TCR breadth and depth were elevated following two AZD1222 doses.

The CDR3 covers 16 residues. Germline V CDR1 and CDR2: MNHEY, SMNVEV (reference sequence). V dropped 3 bases and J dropped 0 bases, with 15 bases sitting between them. Sequenced by immunoSEQ multiplex PCR; TCRdb stores in-frame clones only, minus some. Of 200,000 or so clones listed, 80% to 90% are singletons. The sample was peripheral blood, taken on day 0 of AZD1222 vaccination. The genes are TRBV27 and TRBJ2-7, with D possibly called TRBD1 or TRBD2 (5 bases each). The receptor's source is an adult in good health. CDR3 bases: TGTGCCAGCAGTTTTTTTCCGGGACGGGCCTCCTACGAGCAGTACTTC. It yields the protein CASSFFPGRASYEQYF.